Below are 20 T cell receptor beta chains sequenced from a single sample in a study of shared clonotypes between healthy human individuals. Naive CD8 cells, CD45RO-negative and positively selected for CCR7, excluded terminally differentiated effector memory CD45RA+ cells. Here immunoSEQ multiplex PCR was the method, and the copy in TCRdb shows in-frame clones only, minus some. This table has about 2.1 million clones, 80% to 95% appearing once. The sample consisted of naive CD8+ T cells from PBMCs. The receptors were sampled from a young man in good health. Some clones in this sample may be carry-over from other donors' samples.

This clone appeared once. The chain carries TRBV7-6 and TRBJ2-7; no reliable D call. The CDR3 loop spans 14 amino acids. The germline V and J ends were trimmed by 1 base and 0 bases, with 7 bases remaining between them. The germline CDR1 and CDR2 sequences are SGHVS and FNYEAQ. The DNA for the CDR3 is TGTGCCAGCAGCTTAGAGCTGTACTCCTACGAGCAGTACTTC. This encodes CASSLELYSYEQYF. The whole variable domain, filled in from reference TRBV7-6 and TRBJ2-7, reads GAGVSQSPRYKVTKRGQDVALRCDPISGHVSLYWYRQALGQGPEFLTYFNYEAQQDKSGLPNDRFSAERPEGSISTLTIQRTEQRDSAMYRCASSLELYSYEQYFGPGTRLTVT.

The rearrangement joins TRBV28 to TRBJ2-5; the D gene is possibly TRBD2 (6 bases). In germline, CDR1 is MDHEN, CDR2 SYDVKM. Trimming cost V 3 bases and J 7 bases, with 21 bases left between them. This CDR3 region has 16 residues. The CDR3 spells CASSFLRDSLAGTQYF. The DNA for the CDR3 is TGTGCCAGCAGTTTTCTGCGGGACTCCCTAGCCGGGACCCAGTACTTC.

This chain joins TRBV23-1 and TRBJ2-7, with TRBD1 matching 11 bases. TRBV23-1 has ORF status, its function being uncertain. CDR3 length equals 17 residues. Trimming cost V 0 bases and J 3 bases; bases outside gene matches: 7. CDR3 protein: CASSQSGDRGAYYEQYF. The CDR3 nucleotides are TGCGCCAGCAGTCAATCGGGGGACAGGGGGGCCTACTACGAGCAGTACTTC.

The CDR3, as DNA: TGCAGCGTTGAAGGGTTGGGGTGGAACACCGGGGAGCTGTTTTTT. It specifies CSVEGLGWNTGELFF. The rearrangement links TRBV29-1 to TRBJ2-2; D gene uncertain. The germline V gene encodes CDR1 SQVTM and CDR2 ANQGSEA. This CDR3 is built from 15 residues. Trimming took 1 base from V and 1 from J, leaving 10 bases between them.

J is TRBJ2-7 and V is TRBV19; D gene unclear. V lost 5 bases and J 0 bases, leaving 17 bases between the germline ends. This CDR3 has 16 residues. From germline, CDR1 is LNHDA and CDR2 SQIVND (reference sequence). The CDR3 nucleotides are TGTGCCAGTAGTCACAAACGGACGCCGAGCTCCTACGAGCAGTACTTC. It translates to CASSHKRTPSSYEQYF. Full variable domain (rest looked up from reference TRBV19 and TRBJ2-7): DGGITQSPKYLFRKEGQNVTLSCEQNLNHDAMYWYRQDPGQGLRLIYYSQIVNDFQKGDIAEGYSVSREKKESFPLTVTSAQKNPTAFYLCASSHKRTPSSYEQYFGPGTRLTVT.

The genes are TRBV28 and TRBJ2-3; D unresolved. The CDR3 consists of 13 residues. Germline CDR1 reads MDHEN; CDR2 reads SYDVKM. The V and J ends lost 7 bases and 10 bases respectively, with 18 bases between them. This chain's CDR3 is CASTISLQTAQYF. The CDR3 coding sequence is TGTGCCAGCACCATCTCCTTACAGACGGCGCAGTATTTT.

This clone was detected only a few times. The V call is TRBV27, the J call TRBJ1-5; D unresolved. CDR3 length: 14 residues. Germline V CDR1 and CDR2: MNHEY, SMNVEV (reference sequence). V dropped 3 bases and J dropped 0 bases, with 6 bases sitting between them. The CDR3 sequence: CASSFGDSNQPQHF. DNA of the CDR3: TGTGCCAGCAGTTTTGGGGATAGCAATCAGCCCCAGCATTTT.

The chain has TRBV7-9 and TRBJ1-1, with a possible D match to TRBD1 (6 bases). Germline values: CDR1 SEHNR, CDR2 FQNEAQ (reference sequence). Trimming took off 6 bases at V and 0 bases at J, with 14 bases between the two ends. The CDR3 contains 15 residues. The CDR3 region is CASRTGGAMNTEAFF. CDR3 in DNA: TGTGCCAGCAGGACAGGTGGGGCCATGAACACTGAAGCTTTCTTT.

Only one count was recorded for this clone. The identical CDR3 is also encoded by other nucleotide sequences in the sample. CDR3 protein: CASSVAGGTYEQYF. The CDR3 bases are TGTGCCAGCAGCGTGGCGGGAGGGACCTACGAGCAGTACTTC. V gene TRBV9 combines with J gene TRBJ2-7, with 9 bases identical to TRBD2. V shed 2 bases, J shed 2 bases, and the junction held 2 bases outside the gene matches. The CDR3 runs 14 residues. CDR1 and CDR2 (germline): SGDLS, YYNGEE.

The chain has TRBV5-4 and TRBJ1-3, with a weak D call TRBD1 (6 bases). Per the germline V gene, CDR1 is SGHNT and CDR2 is YYREEE (reference sequence). This CDR3 has 15 amino acids. Trimming left V 3 bases short and J 0 bases short, with 10 bases between. The CDR3: CASSSRGGSGNTIYF. The CDR3 nucleotides are TGTGCCAGCAGCTCCCGAGGGGGCTCTGGAAACACCATATATTTT.

This clone was seen a single time. The gene calls are TRBV27 and TRBJ2-7; D gene ambiguous. Germline lookup yields CDR1 MNHEY and CDR2 SMNVEV (reference sequence). V lost 6 bases and J 2 bases, leaving 11 bases between the germline ends. The CDR3 loop spans 13 amino acids. The CDR3 nucleotides read TGTGCCAGCAGCCAAAGTAGTACCTACGAGCAGTACTTC. Its protein is CASSQSSTYEQYF.

This clone showed up just once. J is TRBJ2-2 and V is TRBV12-5; D perhaps matches TRBD2 (5 bases). Germline assignment: CDR1 LGHNT and CDR2 FRNRAP. The V gene lost 0 bases and the J gene lost 5 bases, with 10 bases spanning the gap. The CDR3 contains 15 residues. CDR3 coding DNA: TGTGCTAGTGGTTTGGTACGCGAGGGAACCGGGGAGCTGTTTTTT. Protein sequence: CASGLVREGTGELFF. Drawing the rest from reference TRBV12-5 and TRBJ2-2, the complete variable domain is DARVTQTPRHKVTEMGQEVTMRCQPILGHNTVFWYRQTMMQGLELLAYFRNRAPLDDSGMPKDRFSAEMPDATLATLKIQPSEPRDSAVYFCASGLVREGTGELFFGEGSRLTVL.

The gene calls are TRBV29-1 and TRBJ1-1; D might be TRBD1 (6 bases). The CDR3 sequence is 14 residues long. V was clipped by 5 bases and J by 0 bases, with 13 bases between them. Germline CDR1 is SQVTM and CDR2 is ANQGSEA. CDR3 bases: TGCAGCGTTTCTGAGGACAGCTTGAACACTGAAGCTTTCTTT. The encoded protein is CSVSEDSLNTEAFF.

V usage is TRBV18 and J usage is TRBJ2-1; TRBD2 matches at 9 bases. V gave up 3 bases and J gave up 4 bases; unmatched junction bases: 7. Germline V gene sequence: CDR1 KGHSH, CDR2 LQKENI. The CDR3 is 16 residues long. The CDR3 loop reads CASSPPLAGLYNEQFF. CDR3 in DNA: TGTGCCAGCTCACCCCCCCTAGCGGGGCTATACAATGAGCAGTTCTTC.

The chain links TRBV10-3 to TRBJ1-1, with D perhaps matching TRBD1 (5 bases). CDR1 and CDR2 from the germline V gene are ENHRY and SYGVKD. V lost 3 bases and J 0 bases, leaving 11 bases between the germline ends. The CDR3 has 15 amino acids. CDR3 region: CAISETGTLNTEAFF. The CDR3 nucleotides are TGTGCCATCAGTGAAACCGGGACGTTGAACACTGAAGCTTTCTTT.

A note on this clone: A read error may produce the germline difference seen at one junction end. This chain uses TRBV11-3 with TRBJ2-2; possible D gene TRBD2, 5 bases. The CDR3 is 15 amino acids. Germline CDR1 is SGHNT and CDR2 is YENEEA. The CDR3: CASSLDGRKHRGAVF. The CDR3 nucleotides read TGTGCCAGCAGCTTAGATGGGCGAAAACACCGGGGAGCTGTTTTT.

This chain uses TRBV6-4 with TRBJ1-5; tentative D call: TRBD1 (6 bases). V lost 6 bases and J lost 0, with 18 bases in between. CDR3 length: 17 residues. The V gene's germline CDR1 is MRHNA and CDR2 SNTAGT. The CDR3 DNA follows: TGTGCCAGCAGGCAGGGGTTAAGGGATTATAGCAATCAGCCCCAGCATTTT. Protein product: CASRQGLRDYSNQPQHF.

This chain joins TRBV5-4 and TRBJ2-1; D is unclear. Per the germline V gene, CDR1 is SGHNT and CDR2 is YYREEE (reference sequence). The CDR3 is made up of 12 amino acids. V was trimmed by 0 bases and J by 10 bases, leaving 8 bases between them. The CDR3 DNA is TGTGCCAGCAGCTTGGCCTTGGGAGAGCAGTTCTTC. Translated: CASSLALGEQFF.

V usage is TRBV19 and J usage is TRBJ2-4; unclear D gene. Deletions cut 4 bases from V and 0 bases from J, with 4 bases between. The CDR3 is made up of 13 amino acids. Germline CDR1 and CDR2: LNHDA and SQIVND (reference sequence). The CDR3 region is CASSSLAKNIQYF. The CDR3 DNA follows: TGTGCCAGTAGTAGCCTAGCCAAAAACATTCAGTACTTC.

The gene calls are TRBV7-9 and TRBJ2-1, with D possibly called TRBD1 or TRBD2 (5 bases each). Germline CDR1 and CDR2: SEHNR and FQNEAQ (reference sequence). The CDR3 extends over 14 amino acids. V was clipped by 1 base and J by 8 bases, with 12 bases between them. Here the CDR3 reads CASSLGEGWHEQFF. CDR3 coding DNA: TGTGCCAGCAGCTTAGGTGAGGGGTGGCATGAGCAGTTCTTC. The full variable domain, in which reference TRBV7-9 and TRBJ2-1 provide the parts outside the CDR3, is DTGVSQNPRHKITKRGQNVTFRCDPISEHNRLYWYRQTLGQGPEFLTYFQNEAQLEKSRLLSDRFSAERPKGSFSTLEIQRTEQGDSAMYLCASSLGEGWHEQFFGPGTRLTVL.